The 7 T cell receptor beta chains below all came from one sample that was sequenced in a study of tissue T cells after allogeneic stem cell transplantation. The data were produced by immunoSEQ multiplex PCR, yet TCRdb's version contains in-frame clones alone and is incomplete. Of roughly 8,200 clones listed, roughly 45% are singletons. Time point of the sample: mouse harvest day 7 after allogeneic transplant. Each mouse received 10^7 T-cell-depleted marrow cells plus 10^6 splenic CD5+ T cells by tail vein. Sequencing was performed on skin. The source of these receptors is a female BALB/c mouse given C57BL/6 T cells with graft-versus-host disease after an allogeneic hematopoietic cell transplant.

As regards this clone: Mouse gene names and germline throughout. The observed sequence ends 1 residue before the CDR3 terminus, with the missing tail filled in from the germline J gene. J is TRBJ2-4 and V is TRBV3; 8 bases are shared with TRBD2. Trimming took 3 bases from V and 3 from J; bases not matched to a gene: 2. The CDR3 covers 14 residues. Looked up from germline, CDR1 is SNHLY and CDR2 is FYNGKV (reference sequence). CDR3 in amino acids: CASSFLGGQNTLYF. The CDR3 bases that were read are TGTGCCAGCAGCTTTCTGGGGGGCCAAAACACCTTGTAC.

This clone qualifies as medium-sized. Here the gene names and germline are mouse. The DNA ends 1 residue before the CDR3 does, and the rest of the CDR3 is filled in from the germline J gene. This chain uses TRBV26 with TRBJ2-7, with TRBD1 matching 10 bases. This CDR3 has 14 amino acids. Germline loops: CDR1 KGHPV, CDR2 FQNQEV (reference sequence). The V and J ends lost 3 bases and 2 bases, in that order; junction bases with no gene match: 1. The CDR3 loop reads CASSLGTGAYEQYF. The DNA read from the CDR3 is TGTGCCAGCAGTCTCGGGACAGGGGCCTATGAACAGTAC.

This clone is labeled as medium-sized. Mouse gene names and germline throughout. Sequencing ends 1 residue short of the CDR3 end; the germline J gene provides the rest. The chain combines TRBV13-1 with TRBJ2-7; no clear D. V lost 2 bases, J lost 6 bases, and 3 bases lay in between. The germline V gene encodes CDR1 NSHNY and CDR2 SYGAGN. The CDR3 totals 10 residues. The CDR3 reads CASSEAEQYF. The CDR3 DNA, read in part, is TGTGCCAGCAGTGAAGCTGAACAGTAC.

Concerning this clone itself: Genes and germline are mouse. The CDR3 is cut off 1 residue early in the read; its end comes from the germline J gene. The chain employs TRBV26 and TRBJ2-5; 12 positions match TRBD2. The CDR3 runs 13 residues. After removal of 6 bases from V and 5 bases from J, the junction contained 0 bases not matched to a gene. The germline CDR1 and CDR2 sequences are KGHPV and FQNQEV (reference sequence). CDR3 sequence reads: CASRTGGADTQYF. CDR3 DNA, as far as it was read: TGTGCCAGCAGGACTGGGGGGGCAGACACCCAGTAC.

This clone is medium-sized within its sample. No DNA is shown, since the ends of the CDR3 on it are uncertain; the CDR3 is the one TCRdb lists. Genes and germline come from the mouse. The V and J genes are TRBV23 and TRBJ1-3. From its first to its last residue, the CDR3 has 15 amino acids. The germline CDR1 and CDR2 sequences are KGHTA and FQNQQP. The CDR3 here is CSSSQSVGVGNTLYF.

This clone has more than one count but fewer than ten. Mouse names are used for the genes. The read terminates 1 residue ahead of where the CDR3 ends, so the germline J gene completes it. This sequence joins TRBV19 and TRBJ2-4; 10 nucleotides match TRBD1. The length of the CDR3 is 13 residues. CDR1 and CDR2 (germline): FNHDT, SITEND (reference sequence). V dropped 5 bases and J dropped 4; count of bases not matched to a gene: 1. The sequenced part of the CDR3 DNA is TGTGCCAGCAGGGGGACAGGGGAAAACACCTTGTAC. Translation: CASRGTGENTLY. The full CDR3 sequence reads CASRGTGENTLYF.

About this clone itself: The gene names here belong to mouse. Read sequence stops 1 residue before the CDR3 end, and the germline J gene provides the missing end. The chain has TRBV26 and TRBJ1-6; no clear D gene. TRBJ1-6 is identified as an open reading frame with a role that is uncertain. In germline, CDR1 is KGHPV, CDR2 FQNQEV (reference sequence). CDR3 length: 10 residues. V lost 7 bases and J lost 9, with 4 bases in between. The sequenced CDR3 bases are TGTGCCAGCATCAGTTCGCCCCTCTAC. As protein: CASISSPLY. The full CDR3 reads CASISSPLYF.